This TCR beta chain was identified in a study of shared clonotypes between healthy human individuals. Notes on this clone: Its antigen remains unidentified.

Clones were sequenced by immunoSEQ multiplex PCR, and TCRdb holds only the in-frame ones, with some missing. The table includes millions of clones, 85% to 95% detected once. There are 14 residues in the CDR3. Trimming took 6 bases from V and 6 from J, leaving 15 bases between them. Germline values: CDR1 SGHNT, CDR2 YENEEA. Points from the study as a whole: Naive subsets typically showed greater estimated richness than memory subsets.

The clonotype comes from a man aged 18 to 30 in good health. The sample taken for sequencing was naive CD4+ T cells sorted from blood. Subset specified: CD45RA+ positively selected. The chain links TRBV11-3 to TRBJ2-4; a weak D match, TRBD2 (7 bases). The CDR3 DNA reads TGTGCCAGCAGTACAGGGTCGGGGGGAAACATTCAGTACTTC. This gives the protein CASSTGSGGNIQYF. Full variable domain (outside the CDR3, taken from reference TRBV11-3 and TRBJ2-4): EAGVVQSPRYKIIEKKQPVAFWCNPISGHNTLYWYLQNLGQGPELLIRYENEEAVDDSQLPKDRFSAERLKGVDSTLKIQPAELGDSAVYLCASSTGSGGNIQYFGAGTRLSVL.